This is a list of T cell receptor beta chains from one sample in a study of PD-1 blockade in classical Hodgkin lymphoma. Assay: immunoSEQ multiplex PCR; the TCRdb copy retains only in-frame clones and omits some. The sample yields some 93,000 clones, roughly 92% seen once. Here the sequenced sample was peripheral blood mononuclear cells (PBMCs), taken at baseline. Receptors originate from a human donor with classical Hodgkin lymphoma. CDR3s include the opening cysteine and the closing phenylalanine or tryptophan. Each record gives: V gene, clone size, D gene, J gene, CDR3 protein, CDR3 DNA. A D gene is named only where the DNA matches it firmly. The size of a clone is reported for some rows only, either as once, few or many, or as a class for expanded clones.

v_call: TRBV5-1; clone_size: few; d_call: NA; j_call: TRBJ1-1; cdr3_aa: CASSQGWGTEAFF; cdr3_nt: TGCGCCAGCAGCCAGGGATGGGGAACTGAAGCTTTCTTT
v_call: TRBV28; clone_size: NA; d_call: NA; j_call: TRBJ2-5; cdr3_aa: CASSSRRGWETQYF; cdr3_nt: TGTGCCAGCAGTTCGAGAAGGGGCTGGGAGACCCAGTACTTC
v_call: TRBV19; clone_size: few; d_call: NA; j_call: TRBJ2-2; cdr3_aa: CASSGARGNTGELFF; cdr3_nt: TGTGCCAGTAGTGGCGCCCGAGGGAACACCGGGGAGCTGTTTTTT
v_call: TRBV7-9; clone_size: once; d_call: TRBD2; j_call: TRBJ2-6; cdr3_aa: CASSGLAAGANVLTF; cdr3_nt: TGTGCCAGTTCCGGACTAGCAGCTGGGGCCAACGTCCTGACTTTC
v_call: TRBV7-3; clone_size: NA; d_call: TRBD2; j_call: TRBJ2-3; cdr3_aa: CASSSNRLADTQYF; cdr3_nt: TGTGCCAGCAGCTCTAATAGACTAGCGGATACGCAGTATTTT
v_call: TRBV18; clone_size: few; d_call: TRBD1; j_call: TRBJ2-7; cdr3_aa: CASSPEPQGAGGSSIF; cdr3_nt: TGTGCCAGCTCACCCGAACCACAGGGGGCGGGCGGGTCCTCGATCTTC
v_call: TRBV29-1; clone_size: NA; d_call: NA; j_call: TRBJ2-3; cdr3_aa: CSVEVWEYNTDTQYF; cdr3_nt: TGCAGCGTTGAAGTTTGGGAGTACAACACAGATACGCAGTATTTT
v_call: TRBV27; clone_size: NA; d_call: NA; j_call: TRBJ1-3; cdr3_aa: CASSPIGSGAGGNTIYF; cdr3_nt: TGTGCCAGCAGCCCCATTGGTTCGGGGGCGGGTGGAAACACCATATATTTT
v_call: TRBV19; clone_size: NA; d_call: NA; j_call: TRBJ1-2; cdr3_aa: CASSIPGLNYGYTF; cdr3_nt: TGTGCCAGTAGTATCCCCGGGCTTAACTATGGCTACACCTTC
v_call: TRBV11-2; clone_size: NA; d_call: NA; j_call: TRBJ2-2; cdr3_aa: CASSLSQLNTNTGELFF; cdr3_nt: TGTGCCAGCAGCTTAAGTCAGCTGAATACGAACACCGGGGAGCTGTTTTTT
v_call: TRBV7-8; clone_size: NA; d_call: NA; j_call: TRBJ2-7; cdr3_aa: CASSLAGGGAYEQYF; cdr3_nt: TGTGCCAGCAGCTTAGCAGGAGGGGGCGCCTACGAGCAGTACTTC